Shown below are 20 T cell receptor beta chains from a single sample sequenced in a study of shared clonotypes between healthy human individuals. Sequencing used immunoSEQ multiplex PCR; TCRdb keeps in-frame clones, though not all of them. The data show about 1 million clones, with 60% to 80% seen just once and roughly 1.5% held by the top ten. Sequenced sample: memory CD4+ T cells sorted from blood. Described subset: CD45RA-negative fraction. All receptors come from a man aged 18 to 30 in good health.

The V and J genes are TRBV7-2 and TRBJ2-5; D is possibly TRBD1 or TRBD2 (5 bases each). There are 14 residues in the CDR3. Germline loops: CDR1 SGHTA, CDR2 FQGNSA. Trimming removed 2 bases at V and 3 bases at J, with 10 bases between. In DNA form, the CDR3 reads TGTGCCAGCAGCTTATTACTAGGGGAAGAGACCCAGTACTTC. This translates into CASSLLLGEETQYF.

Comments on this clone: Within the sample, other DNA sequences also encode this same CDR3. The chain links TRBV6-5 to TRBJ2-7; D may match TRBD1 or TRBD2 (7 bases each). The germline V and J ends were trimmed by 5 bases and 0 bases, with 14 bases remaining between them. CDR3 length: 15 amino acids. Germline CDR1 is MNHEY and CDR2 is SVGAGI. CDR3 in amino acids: CASSLRGGSSYEQYF. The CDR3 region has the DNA TGTGCCAGCAGTCTCAGGGGGGGTAGCTCCTACGAGCAGTACTTC.

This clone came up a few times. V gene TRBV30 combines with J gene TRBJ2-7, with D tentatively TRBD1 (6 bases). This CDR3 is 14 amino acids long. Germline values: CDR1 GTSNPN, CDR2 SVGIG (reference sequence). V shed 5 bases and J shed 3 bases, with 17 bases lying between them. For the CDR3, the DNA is TGTGCCTGGGGTGGACAGCCGAAGTACTACGAGCAGTACTTC. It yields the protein CAWGGQPKYYEQYF. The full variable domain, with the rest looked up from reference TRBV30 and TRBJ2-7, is SQTIHQWPATLVQPVGSPLSLECTVEGTSNPNLYWYRQAAGRGLQLLFYSVGIGQISSEVPQNLSASRPQDRQFILSSKKLLLSDSGFYLCAWGGQPKYYEQYFGPGTRLTVT.

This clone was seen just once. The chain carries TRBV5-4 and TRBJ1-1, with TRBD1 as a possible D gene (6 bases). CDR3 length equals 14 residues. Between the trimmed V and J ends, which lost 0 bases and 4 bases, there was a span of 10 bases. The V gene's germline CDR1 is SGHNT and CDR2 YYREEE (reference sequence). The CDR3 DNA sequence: TGTGCCAGCAGCTTGGCGGGCAGGGGCACTGAAGCTTTCTTT. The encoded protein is CASSLAGRGTEAFF.

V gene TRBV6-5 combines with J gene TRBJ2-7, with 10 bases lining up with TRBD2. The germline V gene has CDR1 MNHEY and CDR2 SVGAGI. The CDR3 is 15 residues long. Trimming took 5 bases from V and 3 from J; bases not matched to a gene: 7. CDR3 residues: CASSPSSGRNYEQYF. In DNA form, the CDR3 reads TGTGCCAGCAGTCCCTCTAGCGGGAGAAACTACGAGCAGTACTTC.

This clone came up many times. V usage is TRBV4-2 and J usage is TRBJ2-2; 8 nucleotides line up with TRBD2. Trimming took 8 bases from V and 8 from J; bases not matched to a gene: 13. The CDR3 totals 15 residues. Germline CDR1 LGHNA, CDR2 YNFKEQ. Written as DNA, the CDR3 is TGTGCCAGCTCGGGTCTAGCGGGCACCAAAGGGGAGCTGTTTTTT. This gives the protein CASSGLAGTKGELFF.

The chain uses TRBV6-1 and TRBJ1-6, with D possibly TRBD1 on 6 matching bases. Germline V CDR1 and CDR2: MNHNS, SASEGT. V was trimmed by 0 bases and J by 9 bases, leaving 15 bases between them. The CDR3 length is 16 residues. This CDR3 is CASSEALGRGSSPLHF. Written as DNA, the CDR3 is TGTGCCAGCAGTGAAGCCCTCGGCAGGGGAAGTTCACCCCTCCACTTT.

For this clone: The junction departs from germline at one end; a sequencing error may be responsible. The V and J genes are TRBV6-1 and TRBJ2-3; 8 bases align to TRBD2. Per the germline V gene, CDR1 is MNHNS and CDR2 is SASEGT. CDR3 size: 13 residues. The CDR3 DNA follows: TGTGCCAGCAGTGAAACGTCCCGGGGGGGGGCCGGATTT. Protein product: CASSETSRGGAGF.

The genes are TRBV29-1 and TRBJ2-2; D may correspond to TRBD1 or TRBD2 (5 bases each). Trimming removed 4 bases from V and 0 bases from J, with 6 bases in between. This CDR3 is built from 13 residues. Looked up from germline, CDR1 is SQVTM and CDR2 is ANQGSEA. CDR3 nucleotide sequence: TGCAGCGTTGGGGGACCGAACACCGGGGAGCTGTTTTTT. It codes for CSVGGPNTGELFF.

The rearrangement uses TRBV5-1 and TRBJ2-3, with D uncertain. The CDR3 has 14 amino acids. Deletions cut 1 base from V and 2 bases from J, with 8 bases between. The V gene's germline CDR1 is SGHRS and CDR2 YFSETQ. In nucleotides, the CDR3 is TGCGCCAGCAGCTTGAGACCAACCACAGATACGCAGTATTTT. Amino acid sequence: CASSLRPTTDTQYF.

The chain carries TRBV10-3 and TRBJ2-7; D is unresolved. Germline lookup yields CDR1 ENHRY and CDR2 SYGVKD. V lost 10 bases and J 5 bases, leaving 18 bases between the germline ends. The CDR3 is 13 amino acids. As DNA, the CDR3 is TGTGCCAGTATGGCCCCCGGAAGGGACGAGCAGTACTTC. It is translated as CASMAPGRDEQYF.

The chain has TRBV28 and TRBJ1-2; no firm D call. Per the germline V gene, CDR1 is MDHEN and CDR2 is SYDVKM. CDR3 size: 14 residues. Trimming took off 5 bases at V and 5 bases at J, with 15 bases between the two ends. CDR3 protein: CASSLPAVLYGYTF. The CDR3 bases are TGTGCCAGCAGTCTACCGGCGGTACTGTATGGCTACACCTTC.

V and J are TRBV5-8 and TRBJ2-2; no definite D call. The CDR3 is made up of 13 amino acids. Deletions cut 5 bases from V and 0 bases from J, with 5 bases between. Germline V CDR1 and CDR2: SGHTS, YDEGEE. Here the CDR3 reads CASSTTNTGELFF. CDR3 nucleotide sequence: TGTGCCAGCAGTACGACGAACACCGGGGAGCTGTTTTTT.

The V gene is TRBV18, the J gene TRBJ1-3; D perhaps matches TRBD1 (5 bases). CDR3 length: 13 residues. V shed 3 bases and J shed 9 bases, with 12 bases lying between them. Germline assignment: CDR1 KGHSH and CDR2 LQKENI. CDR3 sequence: CASSPTPGVTIYF. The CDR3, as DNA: TGTGCCAGCTCACCGACCCCGGGGGTCACCATATATTTT. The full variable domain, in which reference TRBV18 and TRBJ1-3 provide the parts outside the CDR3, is NAGVMQNPRHLVRRRGQEARLRCSPMKGHSHVYWYRQLPEEGLKFMVYLQKENIIDESGMPKERFSAEFPKEGPSILRIQQVVRGDSAAYFCASSPTPGVTIYFGEGSWLTVV.

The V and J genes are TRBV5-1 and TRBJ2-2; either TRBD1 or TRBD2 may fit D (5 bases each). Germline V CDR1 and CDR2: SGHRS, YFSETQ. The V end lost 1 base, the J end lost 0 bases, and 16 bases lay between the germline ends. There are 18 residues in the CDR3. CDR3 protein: CASSLPPGQGANTGELFF. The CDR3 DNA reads TGCGCCAGCAGCTTGCCGCCCGGGCAGGGAGCGAACACCGGGGAGCTGTTTTTT.

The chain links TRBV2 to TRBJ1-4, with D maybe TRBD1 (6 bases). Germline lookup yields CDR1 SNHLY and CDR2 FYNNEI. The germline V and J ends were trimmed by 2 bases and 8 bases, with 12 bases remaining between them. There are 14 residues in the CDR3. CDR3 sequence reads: CASSENRAGEKLFF. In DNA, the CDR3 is TGTGCCAGCAGTGAAAACAGGGCGGGCGAAAAACTGTTTTTT.

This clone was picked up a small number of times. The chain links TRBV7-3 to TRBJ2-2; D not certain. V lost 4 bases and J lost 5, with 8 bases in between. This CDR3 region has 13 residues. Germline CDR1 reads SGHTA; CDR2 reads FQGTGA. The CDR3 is CASSSGSTGELFF. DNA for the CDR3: TGTGCCAGCAGCTCTGGGTCAACCGGGGAGCTGTTTTTT. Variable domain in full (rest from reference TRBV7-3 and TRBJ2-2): GAGVSQTPSNKVTEKGKYVELRCDPISGHTALYWYRQSLGQGPEFLIYFQGTGAADDSGLPNDRFFAVRPEGSVSTLKIQRTERGDSAVYLCASSSGSTGELFFGEGSRLTVL.

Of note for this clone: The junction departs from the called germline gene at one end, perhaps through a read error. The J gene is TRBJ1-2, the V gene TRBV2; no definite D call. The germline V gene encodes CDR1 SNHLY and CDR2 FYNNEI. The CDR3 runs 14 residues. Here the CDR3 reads CASSEGEPNYGYTF. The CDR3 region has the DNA TGTGCCAGCAGCGAAGGAGAGCCTAACTATGGCTACACCTTC.

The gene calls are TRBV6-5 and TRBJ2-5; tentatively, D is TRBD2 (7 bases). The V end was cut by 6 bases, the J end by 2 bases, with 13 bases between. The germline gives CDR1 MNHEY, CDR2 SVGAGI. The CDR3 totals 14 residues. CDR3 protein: CASSSGGFQETQYF. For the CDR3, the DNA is TGTGCCAGCAGCTCGGGGGGCTTTCAAGAGACCCAGTACTTC.

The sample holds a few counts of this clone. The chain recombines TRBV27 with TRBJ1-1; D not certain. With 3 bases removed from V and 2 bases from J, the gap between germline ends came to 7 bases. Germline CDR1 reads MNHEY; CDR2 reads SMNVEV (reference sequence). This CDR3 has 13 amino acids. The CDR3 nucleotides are TGTGCCAGCAGTTTTCTCAGCAACACTGAAGCTTTCTTT. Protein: CASSFLSNTEAFF.